This T cell receptor beta chain stems from a study of blood T cell repertoires in COVID-19. At the level of the study: The United States, Italy and Spain were the sources of the acute and convalescent COVID-19 samples. The analysed material was cDNA or gDNA that came from T cells, B-cell-depleted T cells, or PBMCs.

Patients from Seattle were sampled longitudinally, starting during active infection. Original processing methods: Reference gene primers were amplified, and this amplification served to estimate nucleated cell counts. Assay: immunoSEQ multiplex PCR; the TCRdb copy retains only in-frame clones and omits some. V and J calls and clone size come straight from that table; D and trimming were deduced from the DNA. The table lists 250,000 to 350,000 clones, approximately 84% of them singletons. Material for sequencing was peripheral blood. This clonotype originated in a human donor with COVID-19, enrolled during active disease. The donor label of this sample is uncertain.

CDR3: CAIRTTGMGTQRKGNCTDTQYF. CDR3 coding DNA: TGTGCCATCAGGACGACAGGGATGGGCACTCAAAGGAAAGGAAATTGCACAGATACGCAGTATTTT. The chain is built from TRBV10-3 and TRBJ2-3; 7 nucleotides align to TRBD1. Germline V lookup: CDR1 ENHRY, CDR2 SYGVKD. CDR3 length: 22 residues. V was pared by 6 bases and J by 1 base, with 28 bases of the junction left unmatched.